This entry describes one TCR beta chain. This clonotype appeared a few times. It has no known antigen specificity. Base qualities were left out, and no much larger clone turns up one base away. Per the germline V gene (reference sequence), MNHNY is the CDR1 and SVGAGI is the CDR2. A distance of 16 bases separates the germline ends of V and J, which lose 6 bases and 1 base respectively. The CDR3 runs 15 residues from the cysteine to the phenylalanine. Only the CDR3 part of the read is kept: 45 bases, read in frame from the first base. The treatment or condition label of this sample denotes: in vitro stimulation with specific CMV peptide epitopes to enrich CMV-specific T cells. The record originates from a study of T cell repertoires in cytomegalovirus infection (dated by TCRdb to between 2018 and 2021). Describing the broader study: The peptide stimulations were aimed at well-studied HLA-B-restricted epitopes as well as recently identified HLA-C-restricted CMV epitopes, whose presentation resists viral immunomodulation. Because public TCR beta signatures pointed to carriage of CMV infection together with the matching HLA type, the HLA type of each donor mattered for the analysis. Overall study results and their limits: The ex vivo response was dominated by HLA-C-restricted CMV-specific TCR beta clonotypes, which also provided the single most frequent clonotype in two of eight donors. Cumulative frequency of public TCR beta family members discriminated carriers of CMV infection plus the relevant HLA type in this cohort and an independent roughly 330-donor cohort.

The data were produced on an Illumina HiSeq 1500. In-frame beta chains were kept once TCRdb had trimmed the public reads at Q25 with fastp and called clones with MiXCR. CDR3 protein sequences are deduplicated, and each keeps its most common genes and DNA. This sample has hundreds of thousands of distinct CDR3 sequences in its table, and around 32% of those were observed once. Clones ranked in the top ten supply roughly 12% of the sample. The receptor chain draws on TRBV6-6 and TRBJ2-7; the best D guess is TRBD1, with 6 bases matching. This receptor was obtained from a human donor in good health (CMV status not recorded). Some clones in this sample may be carry-over from other donors' samples. This specimen consisted of cultured CD8+ T cells from PBMCs, obtained from culture after CMV antigen stimulation. The nucleotide sequence reads as follows: TGTGCCAGCAGCCCCGGACAGCAATTTTCCTACGAGCAGTACTTC. It specifies CASSPGQQFSYEQYF.